The 15 T cell receptor beta chains below were found in one sample sequenced in a study of control samples from healthy donors and cancer patients. Produced via immunoSEQ multiplex PCR; TCRdb's table is partial and in-frame only. The table records fewer than 500,000 clones, 90% of them present only once. Sequencing used PBMCs. The receptors here all came from a man aged 35 to 55 with head and neck cancer.

The chain has TRBV10-1 and TRBJ2-7, with D possibly being TRBD2 (6 bases). Trimming removed 2 bases at V and 0 bases at J, with 11 bases between. Germline V gene lookup returns CDR1 WNHNN and CDR2 SYGVQD (reference sequence). CDR3 length: 15 amino acids. The CDR3: CASSESRGNSYEQYF. CDR3 DNA: TGCGCCAGCAGTGAGAGTCGGGGGAACTCCTACGAGCAGTACTTC.

CDR3 DNA: TGTGCCAGCAGTGTCCGGGACAGGCTGCGGAACACTGAAGCTTTCTTT. Translation gives CASSVRDRLRNTEAFF. The chain combines TRBV6-1 with TRBJ1-1; 8 bases align to TRBD1. CDR3 length equals 16 residues. Unmatched junction bases numbered 8, after V lost 4 bases and J lost 1 base. In germline, CDR1 is MNHNS, CDR2 SASEGT.

The chain employs TRBV27 and TRBJ1-2, with D perhaps TRBD1 (6 bases). The germline V and J ends were trimmed by 3 bases and 11 bases, with 16 bases remaining between them. The CDR3 extends over 13 amino acids. Germline lookup yields CDR1 MNHEY and CDR2 SMNVEV (reference sequence). Here the CDR3 DNA reads TGTGCCAGCAGTTTCGCCCCACAGGGTATATACACCTTC. Translation gives CASSFAPQGIYTF.

The chain joins TRBV19 to TRBJ1-4, with unresolved D. Germline CDR1 and CDR2: LNHDA and SQIVND (reference sequence). The CDR3 has 12 residues. Between the trimmed V and J ends, which lost 10 bases and 8 bases, there was a span of 14 bases. This CDR3 reads CATGPLGEKLFF. In DNA, the CDR3 is TGTGCCACTGGTCCACTGGGGGAAAAACTGTTTTTT. The variable domain in full, with the rest retrieved from reference TRBV19 and TRBJ1-4, is DGGITQSPKYLFRKEGQNVTLSCEQNLNHDAMYWYRQDPGQGLRLIYYSQIVNDFQKGDIAEGYSVSREKKESFPLTVTSAQKNPTAFYLCATGPLGEKLFFGSGTQLSVL.

This chain joins TRBV4-3 and TRBJ1-1, with no clear D. This CDR3 comprises 13 residues. V lost 2 bases, J lost 3 bases, and 7 bases lay in between. The germline CDR1 and CDR2 sequences are LGHNA and YSLEER. The CDR3, as DNA: TGCGCCAGCAGCCAAACCAGCGACACTGAAGCTTTCTTT. Protein sequence: CASSQTSDTEAFF.

Comment on this clone: The junction departs from the called germline gene at one end, perhaps through a read error. The rearrangement uses TRBV7-7 and TRBJ2-3; D possibly corresponds to TRBD2 (6 bases). The germline CDR1 and CDR2 sequences are SSHAT and FNYEAQ (reference sequence). CDR3 size: 17 residues. CDR3 in amino acids: CASSLSLPGAPADTQYF. The CDR3 nucleotides are TGTGCTAGCAGCTTATCTCTGCCGGGAGCCCCCGCAGATACGCAGTATTTT.

The rearrangement links TRBV7-9 to TRBJ2-2; 8 nucleotides align to TRBD1. This CDR3 region has 16 residues. Looked up from germline, CDR1 is SEHNR and CDR2 is FQNEAQ (reference sequence). Losses at the gene ends were 1 base for V and 1 base for J; bases not matched to a gene: 2. The CDR3 DNA reads as TGTGCCAGCAGCTTAGAGGGGACAGGGAACACCGGGGAGCTGTTTTTT. Translating gives CASSLEGTGNTGELFF. Filled out from reference TRBV7-9 and TRBJ2-2, the complete variable domain reads DTGVSQNPRHKITKRGQNVTFRCDPISEHNRLYWYRQTLGQGPEFLTYFQNEAQLEKSRLLSDRFSAERPKGSFSTLEIQRTEQGDSAMYLCASSLEGTGNTGELFFGEGSRLTVL.

This clone was seen more than once but under ten times. The chain carries TRBV19 and TRBJ2-7; D gene ambiguous. Germline CDR1 and CDR2: LNHDA and SQIVND (reference sequence). Trimming removed 5 bases at V and 3 bases at J, with 11 bases between. CDR3 size: 13 residues. The CDR3 DNA follows: TGTGCCAGTAGTCCTCAGGTTTACTACGAGCAGTACTTC. The encoded protein is CASSPQVYYEQYF.

A word on this clone: The same CDR3 arises from other DNA sequences in this sample as well. DNA for the CDR3: TGCAGCGTTGACCGAGGGAACACCGGGGAGCTGTTTTTT. Translating gives CSVDRGNTGELFF. The rearrangement links TRBV29-1 to TRBJ2-2; D not certain. The CDR3 totals 13 residues. Germline CDR1 is SQVTM and CDR2 is ANQGSEA. The V gene lost 3 bases and the J gene lost 1 base, with 6 bases spanning the gap.

The J gene is TRBJ2-1, the V gene TRBV28; 7 bases line up with TRBD2. The J segment lost 0 bases and the V segment lost 11 bases, leaving 4 bases of the junction unmatched. Germline CDR1 and CDR2: MDHEN and SYDVKM. The CDR3 sequence is 13 residues long. The CDR3 DNA reads TGTGCCGAGAGCGGGACCTCCTACAATGAGCAGTTCTTC. This gives the protein CAESGTSYNEQFF. The full variable domain, in which reference TRBV28 and TRBJ2-1 provide the parts outside the CDR3, is DVKVTQSSRYLVKRTGEKVFLECVQDMDHENMFWYRQDPGLGLRLIYFSYDVKMKEKGDIPEGYSVSREKKERFSLILESASTNQTSMYLCAESGTSYNEQFFGPGTRLTVL.

The CDR3 region is CASSQDYRLQETQYF. The CDR3 nucleotides read TGTGCCAGCAGCCAAGATTACAGGCTCCAAGAGACCCAGTACTTC. V usage is TRBV3-1 (or the pseudogene TRBV3-2) and J usage is TRBJ2-5; perhaps TRBD1 as D (5 bases). The V gene lost 0 bases and the J gene lost 1 base, with 9 bases spanning the gap. The CDR3 runs 15 residues. Germline values: CDR1 LGHDT, CDR2 YNNKEL (reference sequence).

This clone occurred a few times. This rearrangement joins TRBV5-1 to TRBJ1-2, with D uncertain. The V end lost 4 bases, the J end lost 4 bases, and 14 bases lay between the germline ends. The germline CDR1 and CDR2 sequences are SGHRS and YFSETQ. This CDR3 has 14 residues. CDR3 in amino acids: CASSPDGRSYGYTF. The CDR3 coding sequence is TGCGCCAGCAGCCCGGACGGGAGGAGCTATGGCTACACCTTC.

The chain joins TRBV27 to TRBJ2-5; D gene unclear. The CDR3 sequence is 15 residues long. Trimming left V 1 base short and J 1 base short, with 10 bases between. Per the germline V gene, CDR1 is MNHEY and CDR2 is SMNVEV (reference sequence). The CDR3 reads CASSLFAAVQETQYF. CDR3 sequence (DNA): TGTGCCAGCAGTTTATTTGCGGCGGTCCAAGAGACCCAGTACTTC.

This chain uses TRBV27 with TRBJ1-1; D gene ambiguous. The CDR3 consists of 12 residues. The V end was cut by 8 bases, the J end by 1 base, with 8 bases between. The germline gives CDR1 MNHEY, CDR2 SMNVEV (reference sequence). The CDR3 loop is CASGLTNTEAFF. The CDR3 DNA reads as TGTGCCAGCGGACTCACGAACACTGAAGCTTTCTTT.

The chain links TRBV23-1 to TRBJ2-1; TRBD1 is a possible D gene (5 bases). TRBV23-1 falls under the ORF class, with uncertain function. Trimming took off 1 base at V and 9 bases at J, with 19 bases between the two ends. This CDR3 has 16 residues. This CDR3 reads CASSQLFGLQGGEQFF. DNA for the CDR3: TGCGCCAGCAGTCAATTATTTGGCCTCCAGGGCGGTGAGCAGTTCTTC.